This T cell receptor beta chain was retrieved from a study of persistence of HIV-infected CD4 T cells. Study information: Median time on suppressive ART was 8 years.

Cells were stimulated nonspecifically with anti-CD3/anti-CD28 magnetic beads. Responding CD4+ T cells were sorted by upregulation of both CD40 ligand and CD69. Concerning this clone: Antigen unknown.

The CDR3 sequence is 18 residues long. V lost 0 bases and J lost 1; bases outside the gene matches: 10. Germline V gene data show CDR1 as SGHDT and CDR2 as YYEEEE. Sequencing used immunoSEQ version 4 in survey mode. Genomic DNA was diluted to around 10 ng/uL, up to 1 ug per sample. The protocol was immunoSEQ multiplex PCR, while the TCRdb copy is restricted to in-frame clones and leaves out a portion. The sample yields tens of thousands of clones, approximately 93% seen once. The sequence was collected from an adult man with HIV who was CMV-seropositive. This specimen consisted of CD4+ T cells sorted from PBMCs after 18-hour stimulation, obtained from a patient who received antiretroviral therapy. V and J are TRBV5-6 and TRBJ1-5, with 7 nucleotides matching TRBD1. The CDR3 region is CASSLGFLGQDSNQPQHF. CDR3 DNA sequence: TGTGCCAGCAGCTTGGGATTCCTCGGACAGGACAGCAATCAGCCCCAGCATTTT.